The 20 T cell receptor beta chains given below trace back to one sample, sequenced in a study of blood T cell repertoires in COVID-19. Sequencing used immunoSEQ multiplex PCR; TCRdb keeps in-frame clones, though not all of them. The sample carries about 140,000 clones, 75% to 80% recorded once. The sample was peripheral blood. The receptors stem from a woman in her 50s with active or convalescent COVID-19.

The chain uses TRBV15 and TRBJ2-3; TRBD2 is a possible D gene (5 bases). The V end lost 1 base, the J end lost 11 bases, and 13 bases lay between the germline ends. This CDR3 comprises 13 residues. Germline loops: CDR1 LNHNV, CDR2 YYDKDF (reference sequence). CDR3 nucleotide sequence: TGTGCCACCAGCAGAGTTCGGGGTGTGGGGCAGTATTTT. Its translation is CATSRVRGVGQYF.

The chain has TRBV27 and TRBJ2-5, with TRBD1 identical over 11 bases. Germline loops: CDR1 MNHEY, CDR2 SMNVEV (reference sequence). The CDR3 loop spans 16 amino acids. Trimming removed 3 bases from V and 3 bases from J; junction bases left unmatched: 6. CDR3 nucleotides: TGTGCCAGCAGTTTTAGGACAGGGGGCGCGAAAGAGACCCAGTACTTC. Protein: CASSFRTGGAKETQYF.

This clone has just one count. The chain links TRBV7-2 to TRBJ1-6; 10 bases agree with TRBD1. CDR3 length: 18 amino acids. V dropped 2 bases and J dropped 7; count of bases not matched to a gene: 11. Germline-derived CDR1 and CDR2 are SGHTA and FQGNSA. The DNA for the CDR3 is TGTGCCAGCAGCTTAAGGCTAGGGGGACAGGGGTTGAATTCACCCCTCCACTTT. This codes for CASSLRLGGQGLNSPLHF.

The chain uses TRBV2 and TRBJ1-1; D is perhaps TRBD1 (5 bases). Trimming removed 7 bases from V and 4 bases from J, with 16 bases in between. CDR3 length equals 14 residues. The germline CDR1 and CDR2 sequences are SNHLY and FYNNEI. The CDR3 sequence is CASTTGEGSTEAFF. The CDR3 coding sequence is TGTGCCAGCACCACGGGGGAAGGGAGCACTGAAGCTTTCTTT.

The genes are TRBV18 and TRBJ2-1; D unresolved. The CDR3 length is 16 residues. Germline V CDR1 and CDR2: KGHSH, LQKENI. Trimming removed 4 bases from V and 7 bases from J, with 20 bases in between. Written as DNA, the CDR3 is TGTGCCAGCTCACTCAAGACGGTACCAGAGAGGAATGAGCAGTTCTTC. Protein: CASSLKTVPERNEQFF.

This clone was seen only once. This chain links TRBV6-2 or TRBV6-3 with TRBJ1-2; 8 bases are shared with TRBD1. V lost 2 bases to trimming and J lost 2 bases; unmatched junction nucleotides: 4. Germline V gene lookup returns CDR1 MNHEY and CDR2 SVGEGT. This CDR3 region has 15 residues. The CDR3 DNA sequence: TGTGCCAGCAGTTACCCGACAGGGGTAAACTATGGCTACACCTTC. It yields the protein CASSYPTGVNYGYTF.

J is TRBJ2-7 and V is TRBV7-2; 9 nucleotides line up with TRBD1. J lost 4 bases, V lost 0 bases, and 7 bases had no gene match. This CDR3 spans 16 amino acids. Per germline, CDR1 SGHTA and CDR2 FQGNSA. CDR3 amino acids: CASSLAWGTGTYEQYF. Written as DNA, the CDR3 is TGTGCCAGCAGCTTAGCCTGGGGGACAGGGACATACGAGCAGTACTTC.

CDR3 amino acids: CASSHIGTGGWPQHF. The CDR3 DNA reads as TGTGCCAGCAGCCACATCGGGACAGGGGGCTGGCCCCAGCATTTT. The chain couples TRBV7-8 to TRBJ1-5, with 12 bases aligning to TRBD1. CDR1 SGHVS and CDR2 FQNEAQ come from the germline V gene. J was trimmed by 9 bases and V by 5 bases; bases with no gene match: 8. The CDR3 totals 15 residues.

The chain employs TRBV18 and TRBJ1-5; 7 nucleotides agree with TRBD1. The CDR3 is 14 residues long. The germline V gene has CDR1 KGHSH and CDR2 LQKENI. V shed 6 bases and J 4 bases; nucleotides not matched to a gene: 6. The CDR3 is CASSSGGWNQPQHF. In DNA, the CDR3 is TGTGCCAGCTCGTCAGGGGGATGGAATCAGCCCCAGCATTTT.

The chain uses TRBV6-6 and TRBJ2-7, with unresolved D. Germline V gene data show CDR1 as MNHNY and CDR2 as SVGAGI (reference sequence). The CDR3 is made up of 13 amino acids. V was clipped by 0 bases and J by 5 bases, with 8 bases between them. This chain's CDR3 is CASSYSRVHEQYF. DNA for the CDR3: TGTGCCAGCAGTTACTCTCGGGTTCACGAGCAGTACTTC.

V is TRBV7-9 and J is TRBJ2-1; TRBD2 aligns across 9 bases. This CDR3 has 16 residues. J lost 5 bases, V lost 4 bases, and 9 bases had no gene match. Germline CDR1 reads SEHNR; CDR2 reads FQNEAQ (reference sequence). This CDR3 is CASSSEETSGNNEQFF. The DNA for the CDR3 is TGTGCCAGCAGCTCGGAAGAGACTAGCGGCAACAATGAGCAGTTCTTC.

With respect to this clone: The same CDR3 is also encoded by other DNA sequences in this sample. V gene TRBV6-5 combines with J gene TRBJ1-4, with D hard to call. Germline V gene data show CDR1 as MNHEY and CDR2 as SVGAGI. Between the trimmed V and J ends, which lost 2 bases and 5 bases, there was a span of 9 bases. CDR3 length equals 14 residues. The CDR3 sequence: CASSYGQFNEKLFF. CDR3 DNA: TGTGCCAGCAGTTACGGGCAGTTCAATGAAAAACTGTTTTTT.

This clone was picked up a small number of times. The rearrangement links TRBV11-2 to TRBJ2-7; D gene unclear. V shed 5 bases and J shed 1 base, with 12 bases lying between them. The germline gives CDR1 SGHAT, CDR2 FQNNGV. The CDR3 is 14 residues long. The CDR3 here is CASSPSAQSYEQYF. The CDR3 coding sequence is TGTGCCAGCAGCCCCAGCGCACAATCCTACGAGCAGTACTTC.

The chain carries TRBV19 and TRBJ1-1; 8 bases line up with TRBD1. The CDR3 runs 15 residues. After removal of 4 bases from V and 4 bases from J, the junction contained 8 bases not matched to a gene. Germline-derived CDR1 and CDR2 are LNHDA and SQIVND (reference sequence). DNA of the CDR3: TGTGCCAGTAGTAGCAGACAGGGGAGAGGCACTGAAGCTTTCTTT. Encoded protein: CASSSRQGRGTEAFF.

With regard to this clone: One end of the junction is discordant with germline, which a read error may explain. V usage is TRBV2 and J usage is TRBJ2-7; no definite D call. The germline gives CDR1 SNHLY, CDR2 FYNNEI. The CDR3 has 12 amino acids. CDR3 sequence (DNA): TGTGCCAGCAGAGGAGACTCCCACGAGCAGTACTTC. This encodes CASRGDSHEQYF.

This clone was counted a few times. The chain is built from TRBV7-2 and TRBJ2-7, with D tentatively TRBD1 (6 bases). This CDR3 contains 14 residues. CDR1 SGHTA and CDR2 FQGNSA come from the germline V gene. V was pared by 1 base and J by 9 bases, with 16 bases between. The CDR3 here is CASSLEGTSRRQYF. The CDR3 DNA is TGTGCCAGCAGCTTAGAGGGGACATCCAGGCGGCAGTACTTC.

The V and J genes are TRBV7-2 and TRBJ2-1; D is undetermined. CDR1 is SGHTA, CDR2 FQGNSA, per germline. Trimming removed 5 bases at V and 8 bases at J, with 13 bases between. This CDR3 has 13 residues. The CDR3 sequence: CASSAPFQDEQFF. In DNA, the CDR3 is TGTGCCAGCAGCGCTCCTTTTCAGGATGAGCAGTTCTTC.

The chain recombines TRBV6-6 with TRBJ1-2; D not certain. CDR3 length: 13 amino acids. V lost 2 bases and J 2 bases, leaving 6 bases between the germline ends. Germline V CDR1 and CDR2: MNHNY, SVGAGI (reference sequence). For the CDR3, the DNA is TGTGCCAGCAGTTACGGGCAGAACTATGGCTACACCTTC. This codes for CASSYGQNYGYTF.

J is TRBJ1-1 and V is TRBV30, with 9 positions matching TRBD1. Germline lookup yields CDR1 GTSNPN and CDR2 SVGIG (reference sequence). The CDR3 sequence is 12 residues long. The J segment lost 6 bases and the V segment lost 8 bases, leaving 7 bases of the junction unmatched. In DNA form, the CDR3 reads TGTGCCCGTCGACAGGGGGGGGCTGAAGCTTTCTTT. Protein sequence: CARRQGGAEAFF.

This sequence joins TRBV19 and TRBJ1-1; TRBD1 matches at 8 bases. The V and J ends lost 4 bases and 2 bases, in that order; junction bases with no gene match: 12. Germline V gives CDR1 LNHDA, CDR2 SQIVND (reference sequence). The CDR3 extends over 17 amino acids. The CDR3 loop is CASSTRTGTVRNTEAFF. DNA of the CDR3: TGTGCCAGTAGTACTCGGACAGGGACGGTGAGAAACACTGAAGCTTTCTTT.